The T cell receptor (beta chain) described here comes from a study of T cell responses to AZD1222 COVID-19 vaccine. Assay used: immunoSEQ multiplex PCR; TCRdb lists only in-frame clones, some missing. The sample lists some 120,000 clones; 75% to 90% were seen once. CDR3 length equals 15 residues. The V segment lost 4 bases and the J segment 8 bases; nucleotides outside the gene matches: 10. CDR1 and CDR2 from the germline V gene are MGHRA and YSYEKL. The clonotype comes from an adult in good health. The chain employs TRBV4-1 and TRBJ2-1; 8 positions agree with TRBD1. The sample here was peripheral blood, taken on day 0 of AZD1222 vaccination. CDR3 DNA sequence: TGCGCCAGCAGCCGAGCAGCAGGGGGCATGGATGAGCAGTTCTTC. Protein product: CASSRAAGGMDEQFF.